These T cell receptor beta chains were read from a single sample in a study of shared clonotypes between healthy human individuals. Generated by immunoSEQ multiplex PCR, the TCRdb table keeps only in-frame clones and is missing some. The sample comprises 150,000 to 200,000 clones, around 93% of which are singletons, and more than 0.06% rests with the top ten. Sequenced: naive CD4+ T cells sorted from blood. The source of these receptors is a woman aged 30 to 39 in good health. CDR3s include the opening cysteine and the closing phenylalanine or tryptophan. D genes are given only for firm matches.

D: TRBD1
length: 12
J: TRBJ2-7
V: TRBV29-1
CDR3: CSVAWTGYEQYF
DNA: TGCAGCGTCGCCTGGACAGGGTACGAGCAGTACTTC

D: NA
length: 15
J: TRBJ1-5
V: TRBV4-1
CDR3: CASSQGRGGNQPQHF
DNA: TGCGCCAGCAGCCAAGGGCGGGGAGGCAATCAGCCCCAGCATTTT

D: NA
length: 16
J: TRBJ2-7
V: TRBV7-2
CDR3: CASSLYPRGSGYEQYF
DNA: TGTGCCAGCAGCTTATACCCTCGGGGTAGCGGCTACGAGCAGTACTTC

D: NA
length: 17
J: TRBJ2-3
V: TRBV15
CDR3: CATSRDNVGRSTDTQYF
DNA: TGTGCCACCAGCAGAGATAACGTAGGAAGGAGCACAGATACGCAGTATTTT

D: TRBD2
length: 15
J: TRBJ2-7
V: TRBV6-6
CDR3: CASTEMASGAYEQYF
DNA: TGTGCCAGCACCGAAATGGCTAGCGGGGCCTACGAGCAGTACTTC

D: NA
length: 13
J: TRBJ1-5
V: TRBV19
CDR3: CASNVVENQPQHF
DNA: TGTGCCAGTAATGTAGTCGAAAATCAGCCCCAGCATTTT

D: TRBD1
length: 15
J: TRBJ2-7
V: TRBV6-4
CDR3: CASSEAGTGAHEQYF
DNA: TGTGCCAGCAGTGAGGCCGGGACAGGGGCCCACGAGCAGTACTTC

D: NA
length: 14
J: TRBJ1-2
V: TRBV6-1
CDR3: CASRSTGNWDGYTF
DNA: TGTGCCAGCAGGAGCACAGGGAATTGGGATGGCTACACCTTC

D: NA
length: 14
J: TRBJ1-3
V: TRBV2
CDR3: CASSPGSSGNTIYF
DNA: TGTGCCAGCAGTCCAGGGAGCTCTGGAAACACCATATATTTT

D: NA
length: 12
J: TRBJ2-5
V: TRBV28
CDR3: CASSLMGEAQYF
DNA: TGTGCCAGCAGTTTAATGGGAGAGGCCCAGTACTTC

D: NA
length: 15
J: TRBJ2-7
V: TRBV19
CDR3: CASSTNTGKPYEQYF
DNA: TGTGCCAGTAGCACTAATACAGGGAAACCCTACGAGCAGTACTTC

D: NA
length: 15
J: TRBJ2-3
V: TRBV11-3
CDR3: CASSLGLTRTDTQYF
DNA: TGTGCCAGCAGCTTAGGACTAACCCGCACAGATACGCAGTATTTT

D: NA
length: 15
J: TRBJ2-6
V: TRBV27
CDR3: CASSLALSGANVLTF
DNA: TGTGCCAGCAGTTTAGCCCTCTCTGGGGCCAACGTCCTGACTTTC

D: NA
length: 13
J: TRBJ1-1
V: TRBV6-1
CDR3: CASMRALNTEAFF
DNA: TGTGCCAGCATGAGGGCATTGAACACTGAAGCTTTCTTT

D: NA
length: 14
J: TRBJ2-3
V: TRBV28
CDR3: CASSYSGSTDTQYF
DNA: TGTGCCAGCAGTTATAGCGGAAGCACAGATACGCAGTATTTT

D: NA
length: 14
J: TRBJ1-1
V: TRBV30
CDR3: CAWSVSKWNTEAFF
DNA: TGTGCCTGGAGTGTAAGTAAGTGGAACACTGAAGCTTTCTTT

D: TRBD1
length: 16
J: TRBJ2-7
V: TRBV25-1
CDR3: CASSSYYRGGVGEQYF
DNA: TGTGCCAGCAGTTCTTATTACAGGGGCGGAGTGGGAGAGCAGTACTTC

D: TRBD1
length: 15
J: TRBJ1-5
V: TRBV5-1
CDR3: CASSLGTGESQPQHF
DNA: TGCGCCAGCAGCTTGGGGACAGGGGAGTCTCAGCCCCAGCATTTT